A single sample is the source of the 12 T cell receptor beta chains below, sequenced in a study of shared clonotypes between healthy human individuals. Here immunoSEQ multiplex PCR was the method, and the copy in TCRdb shows in-frame clones only, minus some. This sample carries hundreds of thousands of clones, over 90% of them seen once, and the ten largest clones take 20% to 30%. The naive CD8 fraction comprised CD45RO-negative cells positively selected for CCR7 and excluded terminally differentiated effector memory CD45RA+ cells. The sample comprised naive CD8+ T cells sorted from blood. Every receptor here comes from a man aged 25 to 45 in good health.

The rearrangement joins TRBV7-6 to TRBJ2-3, with 10 nucleotides matching TRBD1. The length of the CDR3 is 16 residues. Germline values: CDR1 SGHVS, CDR2 FNYEAQ. The ends lost 2 bases at V and 4 bases at J; junction bases unmatched: 6. For the CDR3, the DNA is TGTGCCAGCAGCTTACCCCGGGACAGGGGACCAGATACGCAGTATTTT. It codes for CASSLPRDRGPDTQYF.

The CDR3 loop reads CASNIAGNGEQFF. The DNA of the CDR3 is TGTGCCAGCAACATAGCAGGCAACGGAGAGCAGTTCTTC. The chain recombines TRBV5-6 with TRBJ2-1; D uncertain. Germline assignment: CDR1 SGHDT and CDR2 YYEEEE. Trimming removed 6 bases at V and 10 bases at J, with 17 bases between. The CDR3 loop spans 13 amino acids.

In this sample, this clone turned up many times. The chain is built from TRBV19 and TRBJ2-1; no clear D. With 1 base removed from V and 4 bases from J, the gap between germline ends came to 8 bases. CDR1 and CDR2 (germline): LNHDA, SQIVND (reference sequence). CDR3 length equals 14 residues. The CDR3 coding sequence is TGTGCCAGTAGTATAGCTTCGGGTTACAATGAGCAGTTCTTC. Translation gives CASSIASGYNEQFF.

This chain links TRBV27 with TRBJ1-2, with D possibly being TRBD1 (6 bases). Looked up from germline, CDR1 is MNHEY and CDR2 is SMNVEV (reference sequence). The ends were cut back, 6 bases at V and 4 bases at J, with 12 bases in the middle. This CDR3 spans 13 amino acids. CDR3 loop: CASSPRGIYGYTF. The CDR3 nucleotides read TGTGCCAGCAGCCCTAGGGGGATCTATGGCTACACCTTC.

The rearrangement joins TRBV29-1 to TRBJ2-7; D is uncertain. The CDR3 covers 12 residues. The germline V gene encodes CDR1 SQVTM and CDR2 ANQGSEA. Trimming took off 1 base at V and 0 bases at J, with 4 bases between the two ends. The CDR3 loop is CSVEGSSYEQYF. The CDR3 coding sequence is TGCAGCGTTGAAGGGAGCTCCTACGAGCAGTACTTC.

This chain connects TRBV9 to TRBJ1-2; no definite D call. The CDR3 length is 15 residues. Germline values: CDR1 SGDLS, CDR2 YYNGEE. V was clipped by 1 base and J by 6 bases, with 16 bases between them. The CDR3: CASSVNFPDLNGYTF. Written as DNA, the CDR3 is TGTGCCAGCAGCGTAAATTTTCCCGACCTTAATGGCTACACCTTC.

The chain couples TRBV5-1 to TRBJ2-7; weak D call: TRBD2 (6 bases). CDR1 and CDR2 from the germline V gene are SGHRS and YFSETQ. Trimming stripped 4 bases from V and 7 bases from J, with 12 bases between. CDR3 length equals 12 residues. The CDR3 region is CASSPGTSEQYF. CDR3 bases: TGCGCCAGCAGCCCCGGGACTTCAGAGCAGTACTTC.

The chain has TRBV4-1 and TRBJ2-1; the D is unclear. The CDR3 is 14 residues long. Germline V gives CDR1 MGHRA, CDR2 YSYEKL. The germline V and J ends were trimmed by 0 bases and 7 bases, with 10 bases remaining between them. In nucleotides, the CDR3 is TGCGCCAGCAGCCAAGAAGGGTTAATGAATGAGCAGTTCTTC. It is translated as CASSQEGLMNEQFF.

The gene calls are TRBV7-2 and TRBJ2-5; 13 bases agree with TRBD2. Germline CDR1 reads SGHTA; CDR2 reads FQGNSA. The V gene end was trimmed by 3 bases and the J gene end by 4 bases; junction bases not matched to a gene: 8. CDR3 length equals 17 residues. CDR3 residues: CASSFRGLAGVPETQYF. Written as DNA, the CDR3 is TGTGCCAGCAGCTTCCGCGGACTAGCGGGAGTCCCAGAGACCCAGTACTTC. Filled out from reference TRBV7-2 and TRBJ2-5, the complete variable domain reads GAGVSQSPSNKVTEKGKDVELRCDPISGHTALYWYRQSLGQGLEFLIYFQGNSAPDKSGLPSDRFSAERTGGSVSTLTIQRTQQEDSAVYLCASSFRGLAGVPETQYFGPGTRLLVL.

This clone was seen just once. Other DNA variants within this sample encode the same CDR3. The chain couples TRBV9 to TRBJ2-1; D ambiguous. Germline values: CDR1 SGDLS, CDR2 YYNGEE. V was trimmed by 3 bases and J by 3 bases, leaving 1 base between them. The CDR3 runs 11 residues. CDR3 coding DNA: TGTGCCAGCAGCGGCTACAATGAGCAGTTCTTC. Translated: CASSGYNEQFF.

V and J are TRBV7-8 and TRBJ2-2; D is perhaps TRBD2 (5 bases). Germline values: CDR1 SGHVS, CDR2 FQNEAQ. V lost 3 bases, J lost 2 bases, and 19 bases lay in between. The CDR3 has 18 residues. CDR3 residues: CASSFQTSTGSNTGELFF. The DNA of the CDR3 is TGTGCCAGCAGCTTCCAAACATCGACGGGAAGCAACACCGGGGAGCTGTTTTTT.

This rearrangement joins TRBV7-9 to TRBJ2-1, with a weak D call TRBD1 (6 bases). In germline, CDR1 is SEHNR, CDR2 FQNEAQ (reference sequence). V lost 3 bases to trimming and J lost 4 bases, with 19 bases between them. The length of the CDR3 is 17 residues. CDR3 DNA sequence: TGTGCCAGCAGCTTCTCACCTGTTGGGGGCCCTTACAATGAGCAGTTCTTC. Translation gives CASSFSPVGGPYNEQFF. Supplemented by reference TRBV7-9 and TRBJ2-1, the full variable domain reads DTGVSQNPRHKITKRGQNVTFRCDPISEHNRLYWYRQTLGQGPEFLTYFQNEAQLEKSRLLSDRFSAERPKGSFSTLEIQRTEQGDSAMYLCASSFSPVGGPYNEQFFGPGTRLTVL.